The 5 T cell receptor beta chains in this list originate from one sample, sequenced in a study of blood T cell repertoires in COVID-19. Assay: immunoSEQ multiplex PCR; the TCRdb copy retains only in-frame clones and omits some. The profile shows over 100,000 clones, about nine tenths of them singletons. Sequenced input: peripheral blood. The receptors derive from a man aged 40-50 years with acute or convalescent COVID-19.

This sequence joins TRBV10-3 and TRBJ2-2; D is perhaps TRBD1 (6 bases). Trimming removed 7 bases from V and 0 bases from J, with 12 bases in between. CDR3 length: 15 residues. Germline assignment: CDR1 ENHRY and CDR2 SYGVKD. This CDR3 is CAINTGYSNTGELFF. In DNA, the CDR3 is TGTGCCATCAATACAGGGTATTCGAACACCGGGGAGCTGTTTTTT.

The J gene is TRBJ2-3, the V gene TRBV6-5, with 9 nucleotides matching TRBD2. Unmatched junction bases numbered 2, after V lost 2 bases and J lost 2 bases. Germline V gene sequence: CDR1 MNHEY, CDR2 SVGAGI. The CDR3 consists of 15 residues. CDR3 protein: CASSYAGGNTDTQYF. In nucleotides, the CDR3 is TGTGCCAGCAGTTACGCGGGGGGGAACACAGATACGCAGTATTTT.

Comment on this clone: The sample carries other DNA sequences with the same CDR3. This chain links TRBV14 with TRBJ2-6, with D unclear. The CDR3 totals 15 residues. Germline V gene data show CDR1 as SGHDN and CDR2 as FVKESK. V was cut by 1 base and J by 3 bases, with 7 bases left in between. CDR3 DNA sequence: TGTGCCAGCAGCCAAGCCCCGCGTGGGGCCAACGTCCTGACTTTC. Its translation is CASSQAPRGANVLTF.

The rearrangement joins TRBV12-3 or TRBV12-4 to TRBJ2-7, with 8 bases lining up with TRBD1. After removal of 8 bases from V and 7 bases from J, the junction contained 7 bases not matched to a gene. The CDR3 is 12 amino acids. CDR3 loop: CASGSGGLEQYF. In DNA, the CDR3 is TGTGCCAGCGGATCAGGGGGCTTGGAGCAGTACTTC.

V gene TRBV7-8 combines with J gene TRBJ2-7, with 12 bases fitting TRBD2. The germline CDR1 and CDR2 sequences are SGHVS and FQNEAQ. V shed 2 bases and J 5 bases; nucleotides not matched to a gene: 4. The CDR3 consists of 15 residues. CDR3 sequence (DNA): TGTGCCAGCAGCTTACTGACTAGCGGGAGCCACGAGCAGTACTTC. It yields the protein CASSLLTSGSHEQYF.